This TCR beta chain was sequenced in a study of shared clonotypes between healthy human individuals. About the study: The study enrolled a couple of women and a few men aged 18 to 49. Study observations and caveats: The genetic and exposure-history diversity represented was limited by few donors. Sampling included only blood; tissue repertoires likely differ.

In the source study's methods: Filtering was not the same, since immunoSEQ gave junction-only sequences without quality scores. Sequenced by immunoSEQ multiplex PCR; TCRdb stores in-frame clones only, minus some. The DNA was the basis for D and trimming; V, J and clone size are from that table. Of a few hundred thousand clones in the sample, roughly three quarters were seen once. The CDR3 is 17 amino acids. V was pared by 4 bases and J by 5 bases, with 17 bases of the junction left unmatched. The germline V gene has CDR1 SGHDT and CDR2 YYEEEE. This clone was counted at least ten times. No antigen is known for it. Different DNA sequences within this sample yield the same CDR3.

The sample was PBMCs. The sequence came from a middle-aged woman in good health. Some clones in this sample may be carry-over from other donors' samples. The chain joins TRBV5-6 to TRBJ1-1; TRBD1 matches at 7 bases. The CDR3 nucleotides are TGTGCCAGCAGCCGACTACTGACAGGGAGGAGGGAAACTGAAGCTTTCTTT. Protein sequence: CASSRLLTGRRETEAFF.